The TCR beta chain described here comes from a study of vaccination and CD4 T cells after COVID-19. General study points: Detection of a median about 90% of reactive clones in convalescent patients was confined to the period after vaccination.

The ends lost 4 bases at V and 0 bases at J; junction bases unmatched: 6. Looked up from germline, CDR1 is SGHTA and CDR2 is FQGNSA. The CDR3 contains 16 residues. On this clonotype itself: Its antigen is unknown.

An Oncomine TCR Beta short-read assay was used to sequence the DNA from cultured CD4+ T cells. TCRdb recomputed calls from the PCR reads with MiXCR, one row per CDR3 protein. The sample holds 20,000 to 25,000 distinct CDR3 sequences, 46% seen once. Noted time point: late sampling 161 to 241 days after vaccination in three convalescent patients. Regarding treatment: roughly 11-day PBMC culture with coronavirus spike peptide pools or control peptides (ViraFEST assay). ViraFEST used peptide pools to expand antigen-specific T cells before TCR sequencing. Culture of approximately 2.1 million PBMCs per well took place with about 9.8 IU/ml IL-2 and approximately 11 ug/ml peptide pools.

This TCR was recovered from a human donor who had recovered from COVID-19. The rearrangement uses TRBV7-2 and TRBJ2-1, with TRBD2 matching over 7 bases. This specimen consisted of CD4+ T cells from blood, cultured in vitro, obtained about 7 months after SARS-CoV-2 vaccination. The CDR3 sequence: CASSSLAASSYNEQFF. In DNA, the CDR3 is TGTGCCAGCAGCTCCCTAGCGGCAAGCTCCTACAATGAGCAGTTCTTC.